Listed below are T cell receptor beta chains from one sample, sequenced in a study of regulatory T cells in long-lasting Graves disease. Each CDR3 protein gets one entry after TCRdb re-called the multiplex PCR reads with MiXCR. Of 600,000 to 650,000 distinct CDR3 sequences in the sample, around 17% were seen once. The sample also formed part of further work on T cells in Graves' hyperthyroidism and ophthalmopathy.

The sample consisted of peripheral blood mononuclear cells (PBMCs), taken at new diagnosis, from a patient treated with antithyroid drugs. The receptor source for this set is a woman aged 25 to 39 with Graves disease. The CDR3 runs from the conserved cysteine through the conserved F or W. Each record gives: clone size, J gene, CDR3 length, D gene, V gene, CDR3 protein, CDR3 DNA. D genes are given only for firm matches. Clone sizes are given selectively: once, few, many, or a class where the clone is expanded.

>many|TRBJ2-3|16|-|TRBV3-1
CASSQDRGLSTDTQYF
TGTGCCAGCAGCCAAGACAGGGGTCTGAGCACAGATACGCAGTATTTT
>-|TRBJ1-1|14|TRBD1|TRBV5-1
CASRVRGQDTEAFF
TGCGCCAGCAGAGTTCGGGGACAGGACACTGAAGCTTTCTTT
>many|TRBJ2-7|15|-|TRBV2
CASRRDGPLSYEQYF
TGTGCCAGCAGGAGGGACGGCCCCCTCTCCTACGAGCAGTACTTC
>few|TRBJ2-7|13|-|TRBV18
CASSPAGRLEQYF
TGTGCCAGCTCACCAGCAGGGCGGCTCGAGCAGTACTTC
>many|TRBJ1-2|13|TRBD1|TRBV6-2/TRBV6-3
CASREGADYGYTF
TGTGCCAGCAGAGAGGGGGCGGACTATGGCTACACCTTC
>few|TRBJ2-7|14|-|TRBV28
CASSFNGGSYEQYF
TGTGCCAGCAGTTTTAACGGAGGCTCCTACGAGCAGTACTTC
>many|TRBJ1-5|16|TRBD1|TRBV12-3/TRBV12-4
CASSFDRGPFNQPQHF
TGTGCCAGCAGTTTTGACAGGGGCCCATTCAATCAGCCCCAGCATTTT
>few|TRBJ2-5|13|-|TRBV2
CAKGRVQGETQYF
TGTGCCAAGGGCAGGGTCCAGGGGGAGACCCAGTACTTC
>many|TRBJ1-2|12|TRBD1|TRBV24-1
CATSGTGHGYTF
TGTGCCACCAGTGGGACAGGCCATGGCTACACCTTC
>many|TRBJ2-3|15|TRBD1|TRBV5-5
CASSWDRGLADTQYF
TGTGCCAGCAGCTGGGACAGGGGGCTAGCAGATACGCAGTATTTT
>once|TRBJ1-2|15|-|TRBV6-2/TRBV6-3
CASSEAINGNYGYTF
TGTGCCAGCAGTGAAGCCATAAACGGTAACTATGGCTACACCTTC
>many|TRBJ2-7|14|-|TRBV7-8
CASSTIFREYEQYF
TGTGCCAGCAGCACGATCTTCAGGGAATACGAGCAGTACTTC
>many|TRBJ2-7|11|-|TRBV2
CASRASYEQYF
TGTGCCAGCAGGGCCTCCTACGAGCAGTACTTC
>many|TRBJ1-5|15|-|TRBV12-3/TRBV12-4
CASSQNRVRNQPQHF
TGTGCCAGCAGCCAGAACAGGGTCAGGAATCAGCCCCAGCATTTT
>-|TRBJ2-7|15|-|TRBV12-3/TRBV12-4
CASSLWGQGNHEQYF
TGTGCCAGCAGTTTATGGGGTCAGGGGAACCACGAGCAGTACTTC
>many|TRBJ2-7|17|TRBD2|TRBV7-9
CASSLGGKRGSSYEQYF
TGTGCCAGCAGCTTAGGAGGCAAGCGGGGGAGCTCCTACGAGCAGTACTTC
>many|TRBJ1-3|16|TRBD1|TRBV5-1
CASSPSTGSTGNTIYF
TGCGCCAGCAGCCCTTCGACAGGGTCGACTGGAAACACCATATATTTT
>few|TRBJ1-3|14|TRBD1|TRBV10-3
CATGTGGTGNTIYF
TGTGCCACAGGGACAGGGGGCACTGGAAACACCATATATTTT
>many|TRBJ1-5|15|-|TRBV2
CASRPTDYSNQPQHF
TGTGCCAGCAGGCCAACAGATTATAGTAATCAGCCCCAGCATTTT
>few|TRBJ2-7|14|-|TRBV20-1
CSARDPINSYEQYF
TGCAGTGCTCGCGACCCGATTAACTCCTACGAGCAGTACTTC
>few|TRBJ2-7|15|-|TRBV5-5
CASSFDLGRVDEQYF
TGTGCCAGCAGCTTCGATTTGGGCAGGGTTGACGAGCAGTACTTC
>many|TRBJ2-5|17|TRBD2|TRBV7-7
CASSFHAWTSNSETQYF
TGTGCTAGCAGCTTTCACGCCTGGACTAGCAATTCGGAGACCCAGTACTTC
>-|TRBJ2-7|13|-|TRBV5-4
CASSQGHIYEQYF
TGTGCCAGCAGCCAGGGACATATCTACGAGCAGTACTTC
>few|TRBJ1-3|15|-|TRBV6-2/TRBV6-3
CASTTTPSSGNTIYF
TGTGCCAGCACCACGACACCGAGCTCTGGAAACACCATATATTTT
>many|TRBJ1-3|17|-|TRBV12-3/TRBV12-4
CASSQSWQPSRGNTIYF
TGTGCCAGCAGTCAGAGCTGGCAGCCATCTCGTGGAAACACCATATATTTT
>few|TRBJ2-3|15|-|TRBV20-1
CSARRGGFSTDTQYF
TGCAGTGCTAGGAGGGGGGGCTTTAGCACAGATACGCAGTATTTT
>-|TRBJ2-7|15|TRBD1|TRBV3-1
CASRPTGGTSYEQYF
TGTGCCAGCAGGCCTACAGGGGGCACTTCCTACGAGCAGTACTTC
>-|TRBJ2-3|19|TRBD2|TRBV15
CATSTPRTSGSVNTDTQYF
TGTGCCACCAGCACGCCTCGGACTAGCGGGAGTGTCAACACAGATACGCAGTATTTT
>many|TRBJ1-2|14|TRBD1|TRBV3-1
CASRKDRGMHGYTF
TGTGCCAGCAGGAAGGACAGGGGGATGCATGGCTACACCTTC
>-|TRBJ2-5|20|-|TRBV14
CASSQGGPVAPFTPRETQYF
TGTGCCAGCAGCCAAGGTGGGCCAGTTGCCCCCTTTACCCCGAGGGAGACCCAGTACTTC
>many|TRBJ2-4|14|-|TRBV7-2
CASSPRGAGHIQYF
TGTGCCAGCAGTCCCCGGGGGGCCGGACACATTCAGTACTTC
>-|TRBJ2-1|18|-|TRBV24-1
CATSKGGKGGISYNEQFF
TGTGCCACCAGTAAAGGGGGAAAGGGCGGGATTTCATACAATGAGCAGTTCTTC
>-|TRBJ2-4|19|TRBD2|TRBV5-1
CASSLGLAGGMLAKNIQYF
TGCGCCAGCAGCTTGGGGCTAGCGGGAGGTATGCTAGCCAAAAACATTCAGTACTTC
>many|TRBJ2-7|13|TRBD2|TRBV12-3/TRBV12-4
CASRATSIYEQYF
TGTGCCAGCAGGGCGACTAGCATCTACGAGCAGTACTTC